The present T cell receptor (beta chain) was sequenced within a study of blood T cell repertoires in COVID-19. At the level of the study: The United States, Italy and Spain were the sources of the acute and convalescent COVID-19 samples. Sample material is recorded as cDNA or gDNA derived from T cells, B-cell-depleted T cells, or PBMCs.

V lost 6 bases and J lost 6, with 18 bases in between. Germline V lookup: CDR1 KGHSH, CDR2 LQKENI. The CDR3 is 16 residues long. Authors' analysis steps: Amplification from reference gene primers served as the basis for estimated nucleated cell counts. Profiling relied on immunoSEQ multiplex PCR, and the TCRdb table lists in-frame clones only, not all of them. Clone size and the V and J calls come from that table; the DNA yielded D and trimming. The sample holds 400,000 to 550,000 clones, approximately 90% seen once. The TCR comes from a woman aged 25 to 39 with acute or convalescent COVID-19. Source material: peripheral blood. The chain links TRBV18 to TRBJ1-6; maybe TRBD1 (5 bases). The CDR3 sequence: CASSGGGSNGNSPLHF. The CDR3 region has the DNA TGTGCCAGCTCGGGGGGAGGCTCAAACGGTAATTCACCCCTCCACTTT.